The subject of this entry is one T cell receptor beta chain. The antigen it binds to is not known. Base-call qualities are not available, and no considerably larger clone is one nucleotide away. Measured from the cysteine to the phenylalanine, the CDR3 is 13 residues long. Only CDR3 DNA remains: 39 bases, in frame from the first base. V gives up 7 bases and J gives up 6 bases, and the segment between their germline ends measures 13 bases. TCRbeta CDR3 regions were amplified from genomic DNA using the immunoSEQ Assay, a bias-controlled multiplex PCR. Turning to the authors' computational methods: Nucleated cell counts per sample were estimated from amplification of reference gene primers within the assay. To quantify the absolute abundance of each unique TCRbeta CDR3 rearrangement, sequence reads were collapsed and filtered. For each sample, productive Simpson clonality was calculated as the square root of Simpson's diversity index across productive rearrangements. Entries here come from immuneACCESS through TCRdb and include only in-frame sequences with V and J called. Some clones fail to appear in such tables; in the studies checked, an unresolved V gene covers under half of the shortfall, and the cause of the remainder is unknown. D and trimming were read from the DNA, whereas the V and J calls and clone size are those reported in that table. The sample table lists about 130,000 clones, around 82% of them with a count of one. The top ten clones comprise 44% of the sample.

Whole blood was collected in K2EDTA tubes by collaborating institutions according to the institutions' own protocols. For TCRbeta analysis, collaborators shipped samples in one of three forms: frozen whole blood, isolated PBMCs, or DNA extracted from either of those sample types. This entry is derived from a study of blood T cell repertoires in COVID-19 (dated by TCRdb to between 2020 and 2021). About the investigation overall: Samples from collaborators originated in the United States, Italy and Spain and spanned both the acute and convalescent phases of COVID-19. The material from the prospective study consisted of cDNA or gDNA derived from T cells, B-cell-depleted T cells, or PBMCs. The dataset comprised deeply sampled blood TCRbeta repertoires from subjects exposed to, actively infected with, or recovered from COVID-19. The repertoires were made available in a free public database intended to serve as a resource for research on the immune response to SARS-CoV-2. The samples were drawn from the first 160 participants of the ongoing ImmuneRACE study and from some 1,300 subjects provided by 6 global collaborators. Nearly every sample came with metadata listing a de-identified subject ID, COVID-19 status, age in years and sex. Where available, HLA class I and class II types were taken from metadata supplied by the sample provider and were not determined by assay-based typing.

The paper as a whole reports these results and caveats: The amount of clinical and demographic metadata varied by source and participant and was provided uncurated.

The receptor was isolated from a human donor in a cohort sampled during active COVID-19. Here the chain combines TRBV12-3 or TRBV12-4 and TRBJ2-1; the D gene lacks a confident call. The sequenced sample consisted of peripheral blood. This receptor carries the CDR3 CASKLNLPNEQFF. The DNA sequence reads TGTGCCAGCAAGCTTAACTTACCCAATGAGCAGTTCTTC.